The entry that follows covers one T cell receptor beta chain sequence. This sample was taken from a study of blood T cell repertoires in COVID-19. Study information: Whether acute or convalescent, the COVID-19 samples came from the United States, Italy and Spain.

Clones were read by immunoSEQ multiplex PCR, and TCRdb kept only the in-frame ones, dropping some. There are about 350,000 clones in the sample; 88% occur only once, and more than 5.5% lies in the top ten. The CDR3 length is 18 residues. CDR1 SGHDT and CDR2 YYEEEE come from the germline V gene. With V trimmed by 0 bases and J by 9 bases, 16 bases remained unmatched. This clonotype originated in a woman in her 70s with COVID-19, enrolled during active disease. The V gene is TRBV5-6, the J gene TRBJ2-1; 9 bases line up with TRBD1. Sequenced: peripheral blood. The CDR3 DNA sequence: TGTGCCAGCAGCTTGGGCACATTAAACGGGACAGGGTTGACTGAGCAGTTCTTC. Protein product: CASSLGTLNGTGLTEQFF.